Listed below are T cell receptor beta chains from one sample, sequenced in a study of OX40 agonist ivuxolimab in advanced cancers. Data came from immunoSEQ multiplex PCR; TCRdb stores just in-frame clones and leaves some out. The data show roughly 44,000 clones, with around nine tenths seen just once and roughly an eighth held by the top ten. Sequencing was performed on CD4+ or CD8+ T cells sorted from blood, taken in a trial of the OX40 agonist ivuxolimab. The receptor set was obtained from an adult with an advanced solid tumor such as melanoma, head and neck, liver or kidney cancer. The CDR3 runs from the conserved cysteine through the conserved F or W. D genes are given only for firm matches. Clone size is given for some rows only: seen once, a few or many times, or a class if the clone is expanded.

>13|once|NA|TRBJ2-5|TRBV11-3
CASSLGDLETQYF
TGTGCCAGCTCCCTGGGGGACTTAGAGACCCAGTACTTC
>13|NA|TRBD1|TRBJ2-7|TRBV29-1
CSVERDSSYEQYF
TGCAGCGTTGAAAGGGACAGCTCCTACGAGCAGTACTTC
>14|once|NA|TRBJ1-5|TRBV6-6
CASSSRDGNQPQHF
TGTGCCAGCAGTTCCAGGGACGGCAATCAGCCCCAGCATTTT
>21|NA|NA|TRBJ2-3|TRBV9
CASSDDRDGFSQARSTDTQYF
TGTGCCAGCAGCGACGATCGGGACGGATTTTCCCAGGCCAGAAGCACAGATACGCAGTATTTT
>15|NA|NA|TRBJ2-2|TRBV29-1
CSVESRAARRGELFF
TGCAGCGTTGAATCGAGGGCGGCTAGACGCGGGGAGCTGTTTTTT
>15|NA|TRBD1|TRBJ1-6|TRBV7-9
CASSLEGTGISPLHF
TGTGCCAGCAGCTTAGAAGGGACAGGGATTTCACCCCTCCACTTT
>15|once|NA|TRBJ2-2|TRBV11-3
CASSWGRGFTGELFF
TGTGCCAGCAGCTGGGGTAGGGGGTTCACCGGGGAGCTGTTTTTT
>11|NA|NA|TRBJ2-5|TRBV5-6
CASSFQETQYF
TGTGCCAGCAGTTTCCAAGAGACCCAGTACTTC
>12|NA|NA|TRBJ1-5|TRBV19
CASSDGNQPQHF
TGTGCCAGTAGCGACGGTAATCAGCCCCAGCATTTT
>15|NA|TRBD1|TRBJ1-2|TRBV9
CASSAMDRGTVGYTF
TGTGCCAGCAGCGCCATGGACAGGGGGACGGTTGGCTACACCTTC
>16|NA|NA|TRBJ1-4|TRBV7-8
CASSLGEYATNEKLFF
TGTGCCAGCAGCTTAGGGGAATACGCAACTAATGAAAAACTGTTTTTT
>15|NA|NA|TRBJ2-7|TRBV7-2
CASSPGPPGVYEQYF
TGTGCCAGCAGCCCTGGGCCCCCCGGGGTCTACGAGCAGTACTTC
>16|NA|NA|TRBJ1-3|TRBV28
CASSLWALGSGNTIYF
TGTGCCAGCAGTTTATGGGCCTTAGGCTCTGGAAACACCATATATTTT
>12|NA|NA|TRBJ2-7|TRBV27
CATEGASAEQYF
TGTGCCACCGAAGGGGCGTCGGCCGAGCAGTACTTC
>13|NA|NA|TRBJ1-1|TRBV4-1
CASSQEPNTEAFF
TGCGCCAGCAGCCAAGAACCGAACACTGAAGCTTTCTTT
>16|NA|NA|TRBJ2-7|TRBV5-1
CASSSMDSIGDDEQYF
TGCGCCAGCAGCTCGATGGACAGCATCGGTGATGACGAGCAGTACTTC
>15|once|NA|TRBJ2-7|TRBV11-1
CASSLAGELGYEQYF
TGTGCCAGCAGCTTAGCGGGGGAGCTGGGCTACGAGCAGTACTTC
>16|NA|NA|TRBJ2-3|TRBV11-2
CASSQGYDRGTDTQYF
TGTGCCAGCAGCCAGGGGTACGACAGAGGCACAGATACGCAGTATTTT
>18|NA|NA|TRBJ2-2|TRBV19
CASSSIIIGGDDAGELFF
TGTGCCAGTAGTAGTATAATTATTGGAGGGGATGACGCCGGGGAGCTGTTTTTT
>12|NA|NA|TRBJ2-5|TRBV5-4
CASSLGAQTQYF
TGTGCCAGCAGCCTGGGGGCCCAGACCCAGTACTTC
>16|NA|TRBD2|TRBJ2-1|TRBV4-1
CASSQRTSGRYNEQFF
TGCGCCAGCAGCCAACGGACTAGCGGTCGATACAATGAGCAGTTCTTC
>15|NA|NA|TRBJ2-7|TRBV15
CATSRDRTETYEQYF
TGTGCCACCAGCAGAGATAGGACAGAGACCTACGAGCAGTACTTC
>14|NA|NA|TRBJ1-5|TRBV15
CATSSVYSNQPQHF
TGTGCCACCAGTTCCGTTTATAGCAATCAGCCCCAGCATTTT
>12|once|NA|TRBJ2-1|TRBV9
CASSVGDRAQFF
TGTGCCAGCAGCGTAGGCGACCGTGCCCAGTTCTTC
>14|NA|NA|TRBJ2-3|TRBV6-6
CASWRGPPTDTQYF
TGTGCCAGCTGGCGGGGCCCCCCCACAGATACGCAGTATTTT
>18|NA|NA|TRBJ1-2|TRBV5-3
CARSPARREEVRDYGYTF
TGTGCCAGAAGCCCCGCCCGGAGGGAGGAGGTGCGAGACTATGGCTACACCTTC
>13|NA|NA|TRBJ2-5|TRBV2
CASSLITQETQYF
TGTGCCAGCAGTTTGATTACCCAGGAGACCCAGTACTTC
>12|NA|NA|TRBJ1-1|TRBV4-2
CASSHGTAEAFF
TGTGCCAGCAGCCATGGGACGGCTGAAGCTTTCTTT
>14|NA|NA|TRBJ2-5|TRBV18
CASSPENRVGTQYF
TGTGCCAGCTCGCCAGAGAACAGGGTAGGGACCCAGTACTTC
>13|NA|NA|TRBJ2-7|TRBV7-9
CASSPTAGYEQYF
TGTGCCAGCAGCCCCACGGCGGGTTACGAGCAGTACTTC
>14|NA|NA|TRBJ1-2|TRBV7-3
CASSLGPGSRGYTF
TGTGCCAGCAGCTTAGGTCCGGGCAGTCGTGGCTACACCTTC
>14|NA|NA|TRBJ2-7|TRBV6-5
CASSLEGDSYEQYF
TGTGCCAGCAGTTTGGAAGGGGACTCCTACGAGCAGTACTTC
>14|NA|NA|TRBJ1-1|TRBV6-5
CASRLEASNTEAFF
TGTGCCAGCCGTCTTGAGGCCTCGAACACTGAAGCTTTCTTT
>16|NA|NA|TRBJ2-7|TRBV7-9
CASSLDDGDYGAVGHF
TGTGCCAGCAGCTTAGACGACGGGGATTACGGAGCAGTTGGGCACTTC
>13|few|NA|TRBJ1-2|TRBV6-5
CASSSQTWDGYTF
TGTGCCAGCAGTTCCCAGACCTGGGATGGCTACACCTTC
>12|NA|NA|TRBJ1-1|TRBV6-5
CASSSPDLEAFF
TGTGCCAGCAGTTCGCCGGACCTTGAAGCTTTCTTT
>15|NA|TRBD1|TRBJ1-2|TRBV14
CASSQELGQSYGYTF
TGTGCCAGCAGCCAAGAACTGGGACAGAGCTATGGCTACACCTTC
>18|NA|TRBD1|TRBJ1-3|TRBV23-1
CASSPLEQGVLVGNTIYF
TGCGCCAGCAGTCCATTGGAGCAGGGGGTGTTAGTTGGAAACACCATATATTTT
>13|NA|NA|TRBJ1-2|TRBV19
CASSIAGVDGYTF
TGTGCCAGTAGTATTGCCGGGGTTGATGGCTACACCTTC
>12|NA|NA|TRBJ2-7|TRBV29-1
CSERDSTYEQYF
TGCAGCGAACGGGACTCTACCTACGAGCAGTACTTC
>14|NA|NA|TRBJ2-3|TRBV11-2
CASSYSPSTDTQYF
TGTGCCAGCAGCTATAGCCCAAGCACAGATACGCAGTATTTT
>15|NA|NA|TRBJ1-1|TRBV19
CASLLMTGPNTEAFF
TGTGCCAGCCTACTTATGACAGGCCCGAACACTGAAGCTTTCTTT
>15|NA|TRBD1|TRBJ1-3|TRBV7-6
CASSQDRGTGNTIYF
TGTGCCAGCAGCCAGGACAGGGGGACTGGAAACACCATATATTTT
>14|NA|TRBD1|TRBJ1-2|TRBV6-1
CASSSGTGGDGYTF
TGTGCCAGCAGTTCCGGGACAGGGGGGGATGGCTACACCTTC
>13|NA|TRBD1|TRBJ2-7|TRBV28
CASSRQGTYEQYF
TGTGCCAGCAGTCGACAGGGAACCTACGAGCAGTACTTC
>15|few|NA|TRBJ1-6|TRBV13
CASSLGRSVNSPLHF
TGTGCCAGCAGCTTAGGCCGGTCCGTTAATTCACCCCTCCACTTT
>17|NA|TRBD2|TRBJ2-2|TRBV4-3
CASSQEAPGGRTGELFF
TGCGCCAGCAGCCAAGAAGCACCGGGGGGGCGAACCGGGGAGCTGTTTTTT
>12|NA|NA|TRBJ2-2|TRBV7-2
CASSYLVGELFF
TGTGCCAGCAGCTATTTGGTCGGGGAGCTGTTTTTT
>16|few|NA|TRBJ2-1|TRBV4-1
CASSQDRGGGAHEQFF
TGCGCCAGCAGCCAAGATCGGGGTGGGGGGGCCCATGAGCAGTTCTTC
>14|few|NA|TRBJ1-1|TRBV7-9
CASSPTGGSAEAFF
TGTGCCAGCAGCCCCACGGGGGGCTCCGCTGAAGCTTTCTTT
>13|NA|NA|TRBJ2-7|TRBV9
CASSVDSGYEQYF
TGTGCCAGCAGCGTTGATAGCGGCTACGAGCAGTACTTC
>15|NA|NA|TRBJ1-6|TRBV6-1
CASSMPGQQNSPLHF
TGTGCCAGCAGCATGCCGGGCCAACAGAATTCACCCCTCCACTTT
>20|NA|NA|TRBJ2-1|TRBV7-6
CASSQTSGGAGFSSYNEQFF
TGTGCCAGCAGCCAGACTAGTGGGGGGGCAGGTTTTAGCTCCTACAATGAGCAGTTCTTC
>14|NA|TRBD1|TRBJ2-7|TRBV7-9
CASSLASGGYEQYF
TGTGCCAGCAGTTTAGCGTCAGGGGGCTACGAGCAGTACTTC
>13|NA|NA|TRBJ2-1|TRBV7-9
CAGLVEGEDEQFF
TGTGCCGGATTAGTGGAAGGCGAGGATGAGCAGTTCTTC